Listed here is a single T cell receptor beta chain. What it binds is not known. The data belong to a study of HIV-infected children after antiretroviral therapy interruption. Study-level information: Most children had recorded EBV and CMV exposure. Weeks 0, 48 and 150 were sampled under continuous treatment. Whole-study findings and limits: By the end of treatment interruption, naive CD4+ clonality (Gini) increased.

The treatment denotes: PENTA 11 planned treatment interruption arm or continuous ART arm. Germline V CDR1 and CDR2: SGHTA, FQGTGA. With V trimmed by 1 base and J by 1 base, 16 bases remained unmatched. The CDR3 sequence is 21 residues long. A 3' RACE protocol on RNA, with unique molecular identifiers, produced the TCR library. TCRdb redid the calling of the 3' RACE reads with MiXCR, one entry per CDR3 protein. The table records about 50,000 distinct CDR3 sequences, approximately 4% of them present only once. The gene calls are TRBV7-3 and TRBJ2-3; 11 positions match TRBD2. The receptor was derived from a pool of human donors with HIV. The sample consisted of CD45RA+ CD4+ T cells from PBMCs, pooled from several time points, taken from a donor given antiretroviral therapy, either interrupted or continuous. As for subset: naive CD4+ CD45RA+ CD45RO- T cells. The CDR3 loop is CASSLRGSSGGAWVGTDTQYF. CDR3 nucleotides: TGTGCCAGCAGCTTAAGAGGAAGTAGCGGGGGGGCCTGGGTGGGCACAGATACGCAGTATTTT.